This TCR beta chain was captured in a study of identifying expanded T cells in peripheral blood. Regarding the study as a whole: Technical replicates showed around 1.3 changed clones; two weeks about 16; four weeks 19.

Germline lookup yields CDR1 MNHEY and CDR2 SVGAGI. The CDR3 extends over 14 amino acids. The V end lost 7 bases, the J end lost 1 base, and 11 bases lay between the germline ends. During the collection period, no donor immune events like infections were recorded. The method was immunoSEQ multiplex PCR; TCRdb's version includes in-frame clones alone and lacks a portion of them. The profile shows roughly 100,000 clones, approximately 88% of them singletons. About this clone itself: Its specificity is not known.

The gene calls are TRBV6-5 and TRBJ1-3; unclear D gene. The source material was blood. This sequence was found in a person between 18 and 70 years old in good health. CDR3 in amino acids: CASTSSRSGNTIYF. CDR3 sequence (DNA): TGTGCCAGCACCTCGTCCCGTTCTGGAAACACCATATATTTT.